This TCR beta chain derives from a study of T cells after yellow fever vaccination. CDR1 is SQVTM, CDR2 ANQGSEA, per germline. CDR3 length: 13 residues. Trimming took 4 bases from V and 1 from J, leaving 10 bases between them. This clonotype was detected many times. TCRdb analysed the 5' RACE reads with MiXCR anew, one entry per CDR3 protein. The sample holds around 590,000 distinct CDR3 sequences, 9% to 15% seen once. The V call is TRBV29-1, the J call TRBJ2-5, with D unresolved. The input for sequencing was PBMCs, taken on the day of the yellow fever booster vaccination. This sequence was found in a man aged 25 to 40 who received the YFV17D yellow fever vaccine. The CDR3 nucleotides are TGCAGCGTTGGCTCGGTACGCCAAGAGACCCAGTACTTC. Its translation: CSVGSVRQETQYF. Variable domain in full (rest from reference TRBV29-1 and TRBJ2-5): SAVISQKPSRDICQRGTSLTIQCQVDSQVTMMFWYRQQPGQSLTLIATANQGSEATYESGFVIDKFPISRPNLTFSTLTVSNMSPEDSSIYLCSVGSVRQETQYFGPGTRLLVL.